These 3 T cell receptor beta chains originate from one sample sequenced in a study of OX40 agonist ivuxolimab in advanced cancers. The method was immunoSEQ multiplex PCR; TCRdb's version includes in-frame clones alone and lacks a portion of them. The sample lists about 69,000 clones, 85% seen once, with approximately 6.1% in the top ten. The specimen was CD4+ or CD8+ T cells sorted from blood, collected in a trial of the OX40 agonist ivuxolimab. The receptors shown here come from an adult with an advanced solid tumor such as melanoma, head and neck, liver or kidney cancer.

V gene TRBV19 combines with J gene TRBJ1-2; no reliable D call. The CDR3 has 15 amino acids. Trimming took 0 bases from V and 8 from J, leaving 16 bases between them. Germline V gene data show CDR1 as LNHDA and CDR2 as SQIVND (reference sequence). The CDR3 nucleotides read TGTGCCAGTAGTATAGAGGTAGCTCCAACCTTCGGCTACACCTTC. Translation gives CASSIEVAPTFGYTF.

This clone showed up just a few times. The chain couples TRBV14 to TRBJ1-4, with no clear D. Between the trimmed V and J ends, which lost 2 bases and 10 bases, there was a span of 11 bases. The germline V gene encodes CDR1 SGHDN and CDR2 FVKESK. CDR3 length: 13 amino acids. The CDR3 sequence is CASSQYREGKLFF. The CDR3 bases are TGTGCCAGCAGCCAATATAGGGAGGGAAAACTGTTTTTT.

The chain joins TRBV5-6 to TRBJ1-4; 7 bases map to TRBD1. This CDR3 is built from 15 residues. CDR1 is SGHDT and CDR2 is YYEEEE in the germline V gene. V was clipped by 4 bases and J by 4 bases; unmatched bases: 7. In DNA form, the CDR3 reads TGTGCCAGCAGCCCAGGACAGGCTAATAATGAAAAACTGTTTTTT. It is translated as CASSPGQANNEKLFF.